The rows below give T cell receptor beta chains drawn from one sample of a study of T cell repertoires in cytomegalovirus infection. TCRdb reprocessed the reads via MiXCR and lists one record per CDR3 protein. The table records fewer than 550,000 distinct CDR3 sequences, approximately 17% of them present only once. The sample taken for sequencing was CD8+ T cells from PBMCs. These receptors all come from a human donor in good health (CMV status not recorded). Some clones in this sample may be carry-over from other donors' samples. The CDR3 runs from the conserved cysteine through the conserved F or W. D genes are given only for firm matches. Size is omitted from some rows. Given values are once, few, many or a class for expanded clones.

j_call v_call clone_size d_call cdr3_aa cdr3_nt
TRBJ2-7 TRBV6-6 many . CASRPAAEGLSYEQYF TGTGCCAGCAGGCCCGCAGCAGAAGGGCTCTCCTACGAGCAGTACTTC
TRBJ2-3 TRBV12-3/TRBV12-4 many . CASSILTGPDTQYF TGTGCCAGCAGTATCCTAACTGGGCCAGATACGCAGTATTTT
TRBJ1-2 TRBV7-8 many . CASSLGRGESNYGYTF TGTGCCAGCAGCTTAGGGCGCGGGGAGAGTAACTATGGCTACACCTTC
TRBJ1-5 TRBV12-3/TRBV12-4 . . CASTKDKSNQPQHF TGTGCCAGCACCAAGGACAAAAGCAATCAGCCCCAGCATTTT
TRBJ1-6 TRBV7-9 . . CASSSSLDSPLHF TGTGCCAGCAGCTCCAGCCTCGATTCACCCCTCCACTTT
TRBJ1-2 TRBV5-4 . . CASSLARGGGYTF TGTGCCAGCAGCTTGGCCAGGGGCGGGGGCTACACCTTC
TRBJ2-7 TRBV12-3/TRBV12-4 many . CASGPGYEQYF TGTGCCAGCGGGCCAGGATACGAGCAGTACTTC
TRBJ1-1 TRBV25-1 . . CASSDPGREEGGEAFF TGTGCCAGCAGTGACCCCGGGAGGGAAGAGGGTGGTGAAGCTTTCTTT
TRBJ2-7 TRBV7-3 many . CASNSLWGSLSSSYEQYF TGTGCCAGCAACTCCCTCTGGGGGTCTCTTTCGAGCTCCTACGAGCAGTACTTC
TRBJ1-2 TRBV4-1 few . CASSQEGQIIYGYTF TGCGCCAGCAGCCAAGAAGGCCAGATCATCTATGGCTACACCTTC
TRBJ1-1 TRBV12-3/TRBV12-4 many TRBD1 CASRQGAGDTEAFF TGTGCCAGCAGGCAGGGGGCAGGGGACACTGAAGCTTTCTTT
TRBJ2-7 TRBV20-1 few . CSARESRDRVGLYEQYF TGCAGTGCTAGAGAATCAAGAGACAGGGTGGGACTCTACGAGCAGTACTTC
TRBJ2-7 TRBV27 few TRBD1 CASRSGTGAEQYF TGTGCCAGCAGATCCGGGACAGGGGCCGAGCAGTACTTC
TRBJ1-2 TRBV27 many . CASSLTGSGYGYTF TGTGCCAGCAGTTTAACAGGGTCGGGTTATGGCTACACCTTC
TRBJ1-2 TRBV4-1 many TRBD1 CASSRGTGKVEDGYTF TGCGCCAGCAGCCGGGGGACAGGGAAGGTGGAAGACGGCTACACCTTC
TRBJ2-3 TRBV27 many . CASSSPSTDTQYF TGTGCCAGCAGTTCCCCAAGCACAGATACGCAGTATTTT
TRBJ2-7 TRBV7-7 many TRBD2 CASSSGVSGAYEQYF TGTGCTAGCAGCTCAGGGGTTAGCGGGGCCTACGAGCAGTACTTC
TRBJ2-1 TRBV27 few TRBD2 CASGGLAGAGDEQFF TGTGCCAGCGGAGGATTAGCGGGGGCTGGCGATGAGCAGTTCTTC
TRBJ2-4 TRBV7-6 many . CASSPGSKNIQYF TGTGCCAGCAGCCCGGGATCCAAAAACATTCAGTACTTC
TRBJ1-2 TRBV28 many . CASSPRDWSYGYTF TGTGCCAGCAGCCCCAGGGACTGGTCCTATGGCTACACCTTC
TRBJ2-7 TRBV2 . TRBD1 CASSEGTGIPYEQYF TGTGCCAGCAGTGAAGGGACAGGCATACCCTACGAGCAGTACTTC
TRBJ1-1 TRBV20-1 . . CSARGEAEAFF TGCAGTGCCCGGGGAGAGGCTGAAGCTTTCTTT
TRBJ2-4 TRBV7-9 . . CASSLVFGVAKNIQYF TGTGCCAGCAGCTTAGTGTTTGGGGTAGCCAAAAACATTCAGTACTTC
TRBJ2-5 TRBV4-1 many . CASNEAAGPETQYF TGCGCCAGCAATGAGGCCGCAGGGCCCGAGACCCAGTACTTC
TRBJ2-1 TRBV27 many . CASSLRLGPDEQFF TGTGCCAGCAGTCTCCGGCTAGGTCCCGATGAGCAGTTCTTC
TRBJ2-3 TRBV5-4 . . CASRNPAVHTDTQYF TGTGCCAGCAGAAACCCGGCAGTCCACACAGATACGCAGTATTTT
TRBJ2-2 TRBV4-1 . TRBD2 CASSQATGGSGELFF TGTGCCAGCAGCCAAGCGACGGGGGGGTCCGGGGAGCTGTTTTTT
TRBJ2-2 TRBV6-6 once . CASSRGDTGELFF TGTGCCAGCAGTAGGGGAGACACCGGGGAGCTGTTTTTT
TRBJ1-1 TRBV5-1 few . CASSFNPSPSTEAFF TGCGCCAGCAGCTTTAACCCTTCCCCGAGCACTGAAGCTTTCTTT
TRBJ2-2 TRBV4-2 many . CASSQDLRGTGELFF TGTGCCAGCAGCCAAGATCTTCGGGGGACCGGGGAGCTGTTTTTT
TRBJ2-7 TRBV3-1 few . CASSQDWGPYEQYF TGTGCCAGCAGCCAAGATTGGGGACCCTACGAGCAGTACTTC
TRBJ2-2 TRBV4-1 few . CASSFRTVSGELFF TGCGCCAGCAGCTTTCGGACAGTCTCCGGGGAGCTGTTTTTT
TRBJ1-2 TRBV7-9 few TRBD1 CASSLGDGTGIYGYTF TGTGCCAGCAGCTTAGGCGATGGGACAGGGATATATGGCTACACCTTC
TRBJ2-1 TRBV19 . TRBD1 CASSIGSPTGDEQFF TGTGCCAGTAGTATTGGCAGCCCCACAGGGGATGAGCAGTTCTTC
TRBJ1-2 TRBV15 few TRBD1 CATGGQAGGYTF TGTGCCACCGGAGGACAGGCGGGAGGCTACACCTTC
TRBJ2-1 TRBV11-2 few . CASSLVSLSGQFF TGTGCCAGCAGCTTAGTAAGCTTGAGTGGGCAGTTCTTC
TRBJ2-1 TRBV6-5 . TRBD2 CASSYSGGLADNEQFF TGTGCCAGCAGTTACTCCGGAGGACTAGCGGACAATGAGCAGTTCTTC
TRBJ2-7 TRBV19 . . CASSMVNGEYEQYF TGTGCCAGTAGTATGGTAAACGGCGAATACGAGCAGTACTTC
TRBJ1-2 TRBV29-1 many . CSVEGVGYTF TGCAGCGTTGAGGGGGTTGGCTACACCTTC
TRBJ1-2 TRBV12-3/TRBV12-4 . . CASSSNPSAGGYTF TGTGCCAGCAGTTCAAACCCGTCGGCTGGCGGCTACACCTTC
TRBJ2-3 TRBV20-1 few TRBD2 CSANGLASTDTQYF TGCAGTGCTAATGGACTAGCTTCCACAGATACGCAGTATTTT
TRBJ1-5 TRBV4-1 few . CASSQKTGRYQPQHF TGCGCCAGCAGCCAAAAAACAGGGCGTTATCAGCCCCAGCATTTT
TRBJ2-7 TRBV14 few . CASSHDDYEQYF TGTGCCAGCAGCCATGACGACTACGAGCAGTACTTC
TRBJ2-7 TRBV9 . . CASSPTRDLTYEQYF TGTGCCAGCAGCCCCACCCGGGACCTAACCTACGAGCAGTACTTC
TRBJ2-7 TRBV27 many TRBD1 CASSTYRTGASYEQYF TGTGCCAGCAGTACCTACAGGACAGGGGCGTCCTACGAGCAGTACTTC
TRBJ1-1 TRBV5-4 . . CASSVDMGGGTEAFF TGTGCCAGCAGCGTAGACATGGGGGGAGGCACTGAAGCTTTCTTT
TRBJ2-7 TRBV11-3 . . CASSSDGSGREQYF TGTGCCAGCAGCTCGGACGGATCGGGAAGGGAGCAGTACTTC
TRBJ2-7 TRBV7-9 . . CASSPPRSRGEQYF TGTGCCAGCAGCCCCCCCAGGTCCCGGGGGGAGCAGTACTTC
TRBJ2-7 TRBV28 many TRBD2 CASSLSGKWTEQYF TGTGCCAGCAGTTTAAGCGGGAAGTGGACCGAGCAGTACTTC
TRBJ2-3 TRBV7-3 many . CASSLTGLTFTHPNTQYF TGTGCCAGCAGCTTAACTGGGCTAACGTTCACCCACCCTAATACGCAGTATTTT
TRBJ1-1 TRBV7-9 many . CASSLTGAMNTEAFF TGTGCCAGCAGCCTAACCGGGGCAATGAACACTGAAGCTTTCTTT
TRBJ2-7 TRBV7-8 many TRBD2 CASSPGTRGEQYF TGTGCCAGCAGCCCGGGGACTAGAGGGGAGCAGTACTTC
TRBJ2-7 TRBV6-1 many . CATQGEAGYEQYF TGTGCCACGCAGGGGGAGGCGGGCTACGAGCAGTACTTC
TRBJ2-7 TRBV6-1 many . CARPGPLTYEQYF TGTGCCCGCCCGGGCCCATTGACCTACGAGCAGTACTTC
TRBJ2-4 TRBV9 few TRBD2 CASSPAGGRINIQYF TGTGCCAGCAGCCCAGCGGGAGGGCGAATAAACATTCAGTACTTC
TRBJ2-7 TRBV5-6 few TRBD1 CASSFGTGRYEQYF TGTGCCAGCAGCTTCGGGACAGGGAGGTACGAGCAGTACTTC
TRBJ1-2 TRBV27 few TRBD1 CASLSPGTGYGYTF TGTGCCAGCCTTTCTCCCGGGACAGGATATGGCTACACCTTC
TRBJ1-3 TRBV11-2 many . CASSPGRSGNTIYF TGTGCCAGCAGTCCAGGCCGCTCTGGAAACACCATATATTTT